Below, 10 T cell receptor beta chains from the same sample are listed, as sequenced in a study of blood T cell repertoires in COVID-19. Using immunoSEQ multiplex PCR, the repertoire was profiled, and TCRdb retains in-frame clones only, with some absent. The data show 42,000 or so clones, with 65% to 80% seen just once and about 25% held by the top ten. The sample comprised peripheral blood. The receptors derive from a man older than 75 with acute or convalescent COVID-19.

The chain couples TRBV2 to TRBJ2-7; possible D gene TRBD1, 5 bases. V was trimmed by 10 bases and J by 0 bases, leaving 16 bases between them. Germline V gene sequence: CDR1 SNHLY, CDR2 FYNNEI. The CDR3 is 14 amino acids. The CDR3 coding sequence is TGTGCCACCTCTTGGGGCAGGATCTCCTACGAGCAGTACTTC. Protein: CATSWGRISYEQYF.

This clone has just a few counts. The J gene is TRBJ2-5, the V gene TRBV5-1; 10 nucleotides agree with TRBD1. The CDR3 has 14 residues. Per the germline V gene, CDR1 is SGHRS and CDR2 is YFSETQ. V lost 7 bases, J lost 5 bases, and 8 bases stayed unmatched. The CDR3 DNA reads as TGCGCCAGCGGAGGGACAGGGGAGTTGGAGACCCAGTACTTC. Protein product: CASGGTGELETQYF.

J is TRBJ2-1 and V is TRBV2; D not certain. Deletions cut 9 bases from V and 6 bases from J, with 15 bases between. This CDR3 region has 13 residues. Germline CDR1 reads SNHLY; CDR2 reads FYNNEI. The CDR3 loop is CARSRPGANEQFF. The CDR3 DNA is TGTGCCAGGAGTCGCCCCGGTGCCAATGAGCAGTTCTTC.

V and J are TRBV5-1 and TRBJ2-3; TRBD2 matches at 7 bases. Per germline, CDR1 SGHRS and CDR2 YFSETQ. The CDR3 runs 16 residues. Trimming at V came to 2 bases and at J to 1 base, leaving 7 bases not matched to a gene. CDR3 amino acids: CASSLTGGVGTDTQYF. DNA of the CDR3: TGCGCCAGCAGCTTAACGGGAGGAGTTGGCACAGATACGCAGTATTTT.

The V call is TRBV6-5, the J call TRBJ1-6, with 9 bases identical to TRBD1. Germline lookup yields CDR1 MNHEY and CDR2 SVGAGI. The CDR3 spans 14 residues. Trimming took 6 bases from V and 9 from J; bases not matched to a gene: 6. The CDR3 here is CASRRQGGGSPLHF. The CDR3 region has the DNA TGTGCCAGCAGGCGACAGGGGGGCGGTTCACCCCTCCACTTT.

The V and J genes are TRBV9 and TRBJ2-1; a weak D match, TRBD2 (6 bases). The CDR3 is made up of 15 amino acids. Trimming removed 0 bases from V and 10 bases from J, with 17 bases in between. CDR1 SGDLS and CDR2 YYNGEE come from the germline V gene. The CDR3 spells CASSVVSGSSQEQFF. The CDR3 nucleotides are TGTGCCAGCAGCGTAGTATCCGGGAGCAGCCAAGAGCAGTTCTTC.

This clone was picked up a small number of times. This chain joins TRBV7-9 and TRBJ2-4; 7 positions agree with TRBD1. The germline CDR1 and CDR2 sequences are SEHNR and FQNEAQ (reference sequence). The CDR3 loop spans 14 amino acids. Unmatched junction bases numbered 5, after V lost 5 bases and J lost 4 bases. The CDR3 DNA is TGTGCCAGCAGCCATTCGACAGGGAAAAACATTCAGTACTTC. Protein product: CASSHSTGKNIQYF.

This chain uses TRBV7-3 with TRBJ2-3, with 8 nucleotides matching TRBD2. The CDR3 has 15 amino acids. The germline gives CDR1 SGHTA, CDR2 FQGTGA. The V gene end was trimmed by 3 bases and the J gene end by 5 bases; junction bases not matched to a gene: 7. DNA of the CDR3: TGTGCCAGCAGCTTTGGCGGGGGGCCGGGAGATACGCAGTATTTT. It yields the protein CASSFGGGPGDTQYF.

The genes are TRBV2 and TRBJ2-1, with a tentative D call TRBD1 (5 bases). The CDR3 totals 12 residues. Trimming took off 2 bases at V and 9 bases at J, with 8 bases between the two ends. Germline CDR1 SNHLY, CDR2 FYNNEI. This chain's CDR3 is CASSETRVEQFF. As DNA, the CDR3 is TGTGCCAGCAGTGAAACCAGGGTTGAGCAGTTCTTC.

This clone is medium-sized by share. The J gene is TRBJ2-3, the V gene TRBV29-1; D unresolved. This CDR3 is built from 12 residues. In germline, CDR1 is SQVTM, CDR2 ANQGSEA. Between the trimmed V and J ends, which lost 6 bases and 3 bases, there was a span of 10 bases. This CDR3 reads CSVRLQTDTQYF. The CDR3 DNA reads TGCAGCGTCAGACTTCAAACAGATACGCAGTATTTT.